This TCR beta chain comes out of a study of blood T cell repertoires in COVID-19. Study-wide context: The United States, Italy and Spain were the sources of the acute and convalescent COVID-19 samples.

This clone came up once. Clones were read by immunoSEQ multiplex PCR, and TCRdb kept only the in-frame ones, dropping some. This table holds 250,000 or so clones, around 90% found once. Germline values: CDR1 MDHEN, CDR2 SYDVKM. The ends lost 6 bases at V and 2 bases at J; junction bases unmatched: 12. This CDR3 is built from 16 residues. Sequenced material: peripheral blood. The source of this sequence is a woman aged 60-70 years with COVID-19, enrolled during active disease. This chain joins TRBV28 and TRBJ1-2, with 7 nucleotides matching TRBD1. CDR3 region: CASRANRGRGNYGYTF. As DNA, the CDR3 is TGTGCCAGCAGAGCGAACAGGGGTCGAGGCAACTATGGCTACACCTTC.